This T cell receptor beta chain was recovered during a study of cytomegalovirus exposure and HLA in healthy donors. Worth noting for this clone: Its antigen is unidentified.

PCR primers comprised 60 Vbeta and 13 Jbeta primers. Libraries were prepared by immunoSEQ multiplex PCR; TCRdb keeps only in-frame clonotypes and omits some of them. This table has roughly 150,000 clones, 82% appearing once. With 5 bases removed from V and 8 bases from J, the gap between germline ends came to 21 bases. Looked up from germline, CDR1 is LNHDA and CDR2 is SQIVND (reference sequence). The CDR3 has 15 amino acids. Study-level points and caveats: Of the V segments, some could not be distinguished, including TRBV6-2 and TRBV6-3, and were excluded. It emerged from a later analysis that several of the most significant clusters appeared to be linked to common viral pathogens.

The receptor was derived from a girl between 2 and 10 years old in good health and CMV-seropositive. This rearrangement joins TRBV19 to TRBJ1-2, with D possibly matching TRBD1 (5 bases). The sample consisted of PBMCs. CDR3: CASSLPGQATRGYTF. The CDR3 DNA follows: TGTGCCAGTAGTCTGCCCGGACAAGCAACGAGAGGCTACACCTTC.